This TCR beta chain originates from a study of control samples from healthy donors and cancer patients. The V gene lost 2 bases and the J gene lost 2 bases, with 8 bases spanning the gap. Germline V gene sequence: CDR1 MNHEY, CDR2 SVGAGI. CDR3 size: 14 residues. The assay was immunoSEQ multiplex PCR, and TCRdb's table has in-frame clones only and misses some. The sample contains about 130,000 clones, nearly 90% of which appear only once. This receptor was taken from a man aged 45 to 65 in good health. Sequencing used blood. The chain joins TRBV6-5 to TRBJ2-3; perhaps TRBD1 as D (6 bases). CDR3 loop: CASSYGDNTDTQYF. DNA for the CDR3: TGTGCCAGCAGTTACGGGGACAACACAGATACGCAGTATTTT.